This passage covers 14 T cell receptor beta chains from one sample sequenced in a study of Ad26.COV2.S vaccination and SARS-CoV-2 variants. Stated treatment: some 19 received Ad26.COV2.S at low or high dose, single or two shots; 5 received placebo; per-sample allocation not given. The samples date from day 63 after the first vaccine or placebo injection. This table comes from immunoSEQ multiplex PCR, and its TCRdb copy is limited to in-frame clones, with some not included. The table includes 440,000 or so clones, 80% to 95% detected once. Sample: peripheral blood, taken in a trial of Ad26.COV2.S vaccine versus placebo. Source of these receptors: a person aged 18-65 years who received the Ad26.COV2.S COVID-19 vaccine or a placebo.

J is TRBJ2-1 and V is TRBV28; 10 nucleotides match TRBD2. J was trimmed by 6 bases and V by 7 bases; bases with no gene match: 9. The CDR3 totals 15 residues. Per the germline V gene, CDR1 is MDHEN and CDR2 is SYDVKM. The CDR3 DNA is TGTGCCAGCACAAAAGCGGGAGGGTTAAGCAATGAGCAGTTCTTC. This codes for CASTKAGGLSNEQFF.

The CDR3 protein is CASSYTGANVLTF. The CDR3 DNA reads TGTGCCAGCAGTTACACCGGGGCCAACGTCCTGACTTTC. The V call is TRBV6-5, the J call TRBJ2-6; D not certain. The CDR3 is 13 residues long. With 2 bases removed from V and 4 bases from J, the gap between germline ends came to 3 bases. Germline V gene lookup returns CDR1 MNHEY and CDR2 SVGAGI.

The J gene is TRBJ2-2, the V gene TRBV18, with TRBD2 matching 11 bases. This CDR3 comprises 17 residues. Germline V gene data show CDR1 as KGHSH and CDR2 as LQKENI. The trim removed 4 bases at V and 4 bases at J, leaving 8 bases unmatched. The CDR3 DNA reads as TGTGCCAGCTCACGAGCGACTAGCGGGACAGGCACCGGGGAGCTGTTTTTT. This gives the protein CASSRATSGTGTGELFF.

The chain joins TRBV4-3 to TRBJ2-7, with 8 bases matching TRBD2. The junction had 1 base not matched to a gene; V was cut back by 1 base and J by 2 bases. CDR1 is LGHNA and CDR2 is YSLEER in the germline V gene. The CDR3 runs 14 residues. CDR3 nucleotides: TGCGCCAGCAGCCAAGGGCGGGGGGCCTACGAGCAGTACTTC. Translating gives CASSQGRGAYEQYF.

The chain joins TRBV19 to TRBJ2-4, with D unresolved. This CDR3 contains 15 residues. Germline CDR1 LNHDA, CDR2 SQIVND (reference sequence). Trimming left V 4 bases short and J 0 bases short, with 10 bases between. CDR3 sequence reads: CASSNRALAKNIQYF. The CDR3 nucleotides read TGTGCCAGTAGTAATAGGGCTCTAGCCAAAAACATTCAGTACTTC.

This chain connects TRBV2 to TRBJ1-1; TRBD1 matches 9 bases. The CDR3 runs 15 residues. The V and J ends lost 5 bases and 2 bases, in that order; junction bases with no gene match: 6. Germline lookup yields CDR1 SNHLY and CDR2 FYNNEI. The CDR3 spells CASSHRQGVNTEAFF. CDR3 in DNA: TGTGCCAGCAGTCACCGACAGGGGGTTAACACTGAAGCTTTCTTT.

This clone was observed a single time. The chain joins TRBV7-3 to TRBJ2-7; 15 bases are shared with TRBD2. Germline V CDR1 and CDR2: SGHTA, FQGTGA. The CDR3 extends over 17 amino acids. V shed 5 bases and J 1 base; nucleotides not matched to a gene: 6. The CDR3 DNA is TGTGCCAGCAGCAGGGGACTAGCGGGGGGATTATCCTACGAGCAGTACTTC. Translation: CASSRGLAGGLSYEQYF.

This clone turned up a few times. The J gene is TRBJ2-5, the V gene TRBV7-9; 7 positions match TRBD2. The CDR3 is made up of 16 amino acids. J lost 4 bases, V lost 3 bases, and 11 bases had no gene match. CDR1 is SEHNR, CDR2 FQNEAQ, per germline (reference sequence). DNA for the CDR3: TGTGCCAGCAGCTTTAAGACTACTAGCGCCCGAGAGACCCAGTACTTC. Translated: CASSFKTTSARETQYF.

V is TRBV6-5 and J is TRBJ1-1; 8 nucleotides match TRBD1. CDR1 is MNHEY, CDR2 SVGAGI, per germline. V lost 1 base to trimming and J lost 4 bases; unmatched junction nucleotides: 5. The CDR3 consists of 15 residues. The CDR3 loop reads CASSYFDRGGTEAFF. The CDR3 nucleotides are TGTGCCAGCAGTTACTTTGACAGGGGCGGCACTGAAGCTTTCTTT.

The CDR3 DNA reads as TGTGCCTGGAGCCCTGTGACCGGGAACCTACAGGGTTCTGGGGCCAACGTCCTGACTTTC. As protein: CAWSPVTGNLQGSGANVLTF. The rearrangement links TRBV30 to TRBJ2-6, with D perhaps TRBD1 (6 bases). The V end lost 3 bases, the J end lost 1 base, and 25 bases lay between the germline ends. Germline V gene data show CDR1 as GTSNPN and CDR2 as SVGIG (reference sequence). The CDR3 has 20 amino acids.

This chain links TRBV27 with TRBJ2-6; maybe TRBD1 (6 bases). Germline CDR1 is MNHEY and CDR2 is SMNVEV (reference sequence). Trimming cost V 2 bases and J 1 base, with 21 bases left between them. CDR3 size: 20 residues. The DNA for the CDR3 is TGTGCCAGCAGTTTAAAGGTAGGGGGATCGAGTCCTTCTGGGGCCAACGTCCTGACTTTC. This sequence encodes CASSLKVGGSSPSGANVLTF.

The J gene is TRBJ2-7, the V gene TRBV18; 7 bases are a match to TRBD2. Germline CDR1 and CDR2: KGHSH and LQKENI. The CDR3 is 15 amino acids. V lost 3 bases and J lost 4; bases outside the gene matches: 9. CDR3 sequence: CASSPTPISGYEQYF. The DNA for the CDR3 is TGTGCCAGCTCACCCACCCCAATTAGCGGGTACGAGCAGTACTTC.

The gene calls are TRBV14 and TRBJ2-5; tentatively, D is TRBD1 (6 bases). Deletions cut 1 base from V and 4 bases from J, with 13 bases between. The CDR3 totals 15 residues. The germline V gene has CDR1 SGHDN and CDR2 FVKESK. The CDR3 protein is CASSQGYGGGETQYF. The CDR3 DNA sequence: TGTGCCAGCAGCCAAGGCTATGGGGGCGGAGAGACCCAGTACTTC.

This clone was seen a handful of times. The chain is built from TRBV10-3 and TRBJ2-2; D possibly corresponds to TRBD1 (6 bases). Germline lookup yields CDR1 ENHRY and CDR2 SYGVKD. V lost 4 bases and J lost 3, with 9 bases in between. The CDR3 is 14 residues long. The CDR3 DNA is TGTGCCATCAGTGGGGGGCGCGACACCGGGGAGCTGTTTTTT. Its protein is CAISGGRDTGELFF.